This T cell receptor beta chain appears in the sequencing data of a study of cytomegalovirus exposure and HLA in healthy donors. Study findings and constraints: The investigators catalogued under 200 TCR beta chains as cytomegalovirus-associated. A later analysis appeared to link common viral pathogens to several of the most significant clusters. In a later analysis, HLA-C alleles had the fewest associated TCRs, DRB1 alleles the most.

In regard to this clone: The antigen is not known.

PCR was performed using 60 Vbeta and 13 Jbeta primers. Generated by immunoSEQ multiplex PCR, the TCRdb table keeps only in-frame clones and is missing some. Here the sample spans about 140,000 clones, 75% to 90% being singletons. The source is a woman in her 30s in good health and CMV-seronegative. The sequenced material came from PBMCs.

For the CDR3, the DNA is TGCGCCAGCAGCCAAAACTACAGGGGGCAAGGTGGAAACACCATATATTTT. Amino acid sequence: CASSQNYRGQGGNTIYF. The gene calls are TRBV4-1 and TRBJ1-3; 9 bases fit TRBD1. The trim removed 2 bases at V and 3 bases at J, leaving 8 bases unmatched. CDR1 and CDR2 from the germline V gene are MGHRA and YSYEKL. This CDR3 region has 17 residues.